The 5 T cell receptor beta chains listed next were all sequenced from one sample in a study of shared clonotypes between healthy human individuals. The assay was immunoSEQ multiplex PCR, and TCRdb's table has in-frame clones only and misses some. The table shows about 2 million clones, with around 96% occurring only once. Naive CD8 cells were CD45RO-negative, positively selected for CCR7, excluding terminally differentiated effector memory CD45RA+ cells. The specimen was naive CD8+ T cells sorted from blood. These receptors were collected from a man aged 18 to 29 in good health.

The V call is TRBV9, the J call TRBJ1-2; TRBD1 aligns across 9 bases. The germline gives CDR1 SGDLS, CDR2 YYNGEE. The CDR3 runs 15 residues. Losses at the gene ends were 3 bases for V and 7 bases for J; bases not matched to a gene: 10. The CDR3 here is CASSGGAGTGFGYTF. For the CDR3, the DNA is TGTGCCAGCAGCGGGGGAGCCGGGACAGGGTTTGGCTACACCTTC.

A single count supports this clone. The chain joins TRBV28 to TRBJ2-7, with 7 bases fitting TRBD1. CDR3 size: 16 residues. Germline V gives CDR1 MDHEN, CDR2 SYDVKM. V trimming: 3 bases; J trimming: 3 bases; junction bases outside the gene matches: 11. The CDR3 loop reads CASSFSLSGGIYEQYF. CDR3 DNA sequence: TGTGCCAGCAGTTTCTCTTTATCAGGGGGAATCTACGAGCAGTACTTC.

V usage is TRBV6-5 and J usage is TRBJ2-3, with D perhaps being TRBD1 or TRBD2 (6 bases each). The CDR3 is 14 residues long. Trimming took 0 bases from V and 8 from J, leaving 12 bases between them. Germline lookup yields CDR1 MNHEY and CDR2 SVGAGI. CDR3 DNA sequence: TGTGCCAGCAGTTACTCGACAGAGGGGGGTACGCAGTATTTT. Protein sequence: CASSYSTEGGTQYF.

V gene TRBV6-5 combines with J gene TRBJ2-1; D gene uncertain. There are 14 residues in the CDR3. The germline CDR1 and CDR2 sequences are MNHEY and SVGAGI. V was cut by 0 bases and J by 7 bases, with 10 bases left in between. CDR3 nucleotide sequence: TGTGCCAGCAGTTACTCGGGGAATGGGAATGAGCAGTTCTTC. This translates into CASSYSGNGNEQFF.

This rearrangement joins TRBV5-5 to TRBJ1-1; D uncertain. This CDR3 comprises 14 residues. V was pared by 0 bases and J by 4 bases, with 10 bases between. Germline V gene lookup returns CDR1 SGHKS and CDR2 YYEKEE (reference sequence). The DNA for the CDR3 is TGTGCCAGCAGCTTGGGGGAGGTCGGCACTGAAGCTTTCTTT. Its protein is CASSLGEVGTEAFF.